These 19 T cell receptor beta chains were all obtained from the same sample, sequenced in a study of T-cell reconstitution after alpha-beta-depleted transplantation in children (TCRdb year 2016). In the paper's terms, the treatment or condition label means: allogeneic hematopoietic cell transplantation with graft depleted of TCRalphabeta T cells and CD19 B cells. Library preparation used PCR. Reads for this sample came from an Illumina HiSeq 2500. TCR libraries were prepared with molecular barcoding, using unique molecular identifiers to normalize TCRbeta repertoire quantification. TCRdb reprocessed the public reads (quality trimming at Q25 with fastp, clone calling with MiXCR) and kept in-frame beta chains. When rows share a CDR3 protein, they turn into one entry using the most common DNA and genes. In this sample the table shows around 300,000 distinct CDR3 sequences, about 9.5% of which occur a single time. Around 7.5% of the sample lies in the top ten.

The input for sequencing was PBMCs, taken before TCRalphabeta/CD19-depleted stem cell transplant. Receptor source: a boy less than two years old with acute myeloid leukemia, due to receive a stem cell transplant.

This clonotype was seen many times. This chain joins TRBV20-1 and TRBJ2-5, with 10 bases aligning to TRBD2. Germline loops: CDR1 DFQATT, CDR2 SNEGSKA (reference sequence). V lost 0 bases and J lost 0; bases outside the gene matches: 7. This CDR3 spans 17 amino acids. CDR3 DNA sequence: TGCAGTGCTAGAGATCTAGCGGGGGTCCTGTACCAAGAGACCCAGTACTTC. Translating it yields CSARDLAGVLYQETQYF.

The sample holds many counts of this clonotype. The chain carries TRBV3-1 and TRBJ1-6, with unresolved D. V was trimmed by 4 bases and J by 8 bases, leaving 9 bases between them. The CDR3 runs 13 residues. The germline V gene encodes CDR1 LGHDT and CDR2 YNNKEL (reference sequence). Written as DNA, the CDR3 is TGTGCCAGCAGCCCCCGGTCGGATTCACCCCTCCACTTT. Translating it yields CASSPRSDSPLHF.

This clonotype was found many times. This chain links TRBV12-3 or TRBV12-4 with TRBJ2-3, with D possibly being TRBD1 or TRBD2 (5 bases each). CDR3 length: 16 amino acids. Trimming pared 5 bases from V and 2 bases from J, leaving 17 bases between. Here the CDR3 reads CASSAPSGASTDTQYF. The CDR3 nucleotides are TGTGCCAGCAGTGCCCCCTCCGGGGCGTCCACAGATACGCAGTATTTT.

V usage is TRBV9 and J usage is TRBJ2-7, with D perhaps being TRBD1 or TRBD2 (6 bases each). This CDR3 contains 14 residues. The germline V gene encodes CDR1 SGDLS and CDR2 YYNGEE. The V end was cut by 3 bases, the J end by 2 bases, with 12 bases between. CDR3 bases: TGTGCCAGCAGCGAGGGGGACTGGCCCTACGAGCAGTACTTC. Translating it yields CASSEGDWPYEQYF.

This clonotype was seen repeatedly, ten times or more. The J gene is TRBJ2-3, the V gene TRBV27, with no clear D. With 1 base removed from V and 4 bases from J, the gap between germline ends came to 6 bases. Germline CDR1 reads MNHEY; CDR2 reads SMNVEV (reference sequence). CDR3 length equals 13 residues. CDR3 nucleotide sequence: TGTGCCAGCAGTTTATACGAATCAGATACGCAGTATTTT. It codes for CASSLYESDTQYF.

The chain links TRBV12-3 or TRBV12-4 to TRBJ2-7; 15 bases map to TRBD2. The CDR3 extends over 17 amino acids. Trimming at V came to 4 bases and at J to 1 base, leaving 5 bases not matched to a gene. CDR3 sequence (DNA): TGTGCCAGCAGTTGGGGGGGACTAGCGGGAGGATCCTACGAGCAGTACTTC. It yields the protein CASSWGGLAGGSYEQYF.

At least ten counts were recorded for this clonotype. The rearrangement links TRBV29-1 to TRBJ1-2; D gene ambiguous. The CDR3 has 13 residues. Trimming removed 2 bases from V and 0 bases from J, with 7 bases in between. Germline V CDR1 and CDR2: SQVTM, ANQGSEA. This chain's CDR3 is CSVEHLTNYGYTF. CDR3 in DNA: TGCAGCGTTGAACACTTGACTAACTATGGCTACACCTTC.

The chain couples TRBV20-1 to TRBJ1-1; D perhaps matches TRBD1 (5 bases). The CDR3 length is 14 residues. CDR1 DFQATT and CDR2 SNEGSKA come from the germline V gene (reference sequence). With 4 bases removed from V and 2 bases from J, the gap between germline ends came to 14 bases. CDR3 loop: CSANPDRLNTEAFF. CDR3 sequence (DNA): TGCAGTGCTAACCCCGACAGACTAAACACTGAAGCTTTCTTT.

This clonotype appeared many times. The chain carries TRBV27 and TRBJ2-1; D gene ambiguous. Germline CDR1 MNHEY, CDR2 SMNVEV (reference sequence). The V and J ends lost 2 bases and 4 bases respectively, with 6 bases between them. CDR3 length equals 13 residues. CDR3 DNA sequence: TGTGCCAGCAGTTTAAGCCTATACAATGAGCAGTTCTTC. Translation gives CASSLSLYNEQFF.

About this clonotype: This may stem from a read error, because a much larger clone lies one nucleotide away. The V gene is TRBV15, the J gene TRBJ2-5; no firm D call. V was trimmed by 4 bases and J by 5 bases, leaving 8 bases between them. The CDR3 consists of 12 residues. The germline V gene has CDR1 LNHNV and CDR2 YYDKDF (reference sequence). The DNA for the CDR3 is TGTGCCACCAGCAAAGTGGGGGAGACCCAGTACTTC. This encodes CATSKVGETQYF.

This clonotype has a count of ten or more. The V call is TRBV3-1, the J call TRBJ2-7, with TRBD2 as a possible D gene (6 bases). CDR1 LGHDT and CDR2 YNNKEL come from the germline V gene (reference sequence). The V gene lost 4 bases and the J gene lost 2 bases, with 12 bases spanning the gap. The CDR3 runs to 14 residues. CDR3 protein: CASSPWDFAYEQYF. The CDR3 DNA follows: TGTGCCAGCAGCCCCTGGGACTTTGCCTACGAGCAGTACTTC.

This clonotype was seen many times. J is TRBJ2-1 and V is TRBV5-1; 7 bases map to TRBD2. This CDR3 is 16 amino acids long. Germline CDR1 reads SGHRS; CDR2 reads YFSETQ. V gave up 2 bases and J gave up 8 bases; unmatched junction bases: 13. The CDR3 bases are TGCGCCAGCAGCTTAATGAGACTAGCCTCGGGGTATGAGCAGTTCTTC. Translated: CASSLMRLASGYEQFF.

This clonotype has a count of ten or more. The genes are TRBV12-3 or TRBV12-4 and TRBJ2-1, with 7 bases lining up with TRBD2. V lost 6 bases to trimming and J lost 9 bases; unmatched junction nucleotides: 8. The CDR3 loop spans 13 amino acids. The DNA for the CDR3 is TGTGCCAGCAGGAGTGCGGGGAGGGCTGAGCAGTTCTTC. Translating it yields CASRSAGRAEQFF.

About this clonotype itself: A much larger clone sits a single nucleotide away, making a read error possible. V is TRBV9 and J is TRBJ2-7, with 13 bases that match TRBD2. The length of the CDR3 is 16 residues. CDR1 is SGDLS and CDR2 is YYNGEE in the germline V gene. The V and J ends lost 4 bases and 2 bases, in that order; junction bases with no gene match: 6. Here the CDR3 reads CASSPGTSGMAYEQYF. CDR3 sequence (DNA): TGTGCCAGCAGCCCCGGGACTAGCGGGATGGCCTACGAGCAGTACTTC.

This clonotype was counted between two and nine times. The J gene is TRBJ1-2, the V gene TRBV7-2; 7 bases are shared with TRBD1. The CDR3 sequence is 15 residues long. Germline CDR1 SGHTA, CDR2 FQGNSA. V gave up 7 bases and J gave up 2 bases; unmatched junction bases: 10. CDR3 sequence (DNA): TGTGCCAGCATCGTCGGCGGGGGACAGAACTATGGCTACACCTTC. Encoded protein: CASIVGGGQNYGYTF.

There are many counts of this clonotype. This chain uses TRBV27 with TRBJ2-7, with 8 bases identical to TRBD1. V shed 4 bases, J shed 5 bases, and the junction held 4 bases outside the gene matches. The germline V gene encodes CDR1 MNHEY and CDR2 SMNVEV (reference sequence). The CDR3 has 13 amino acids. The CDR3 DNA follows: TGTGCCAGCAGTTCCAGGGGGCCCAACGAGCAGTACTTC. It yields the protein CASSSRGPNEQYF.

The table lists this clonotype with many counts. The V call is TRBV12-3 or TRBV12-4, the J call TRBJ2-1; no clear D. This CDR3 region has 11 residues. Trimming took off 8 bases at V and 14 bases at J, with 16 bases between the two ends. CDR3 protein: CASGVGSTKFF. In DNA form, the CDR3 reads TGTGCCAGCGGGGTGGGAAGTACCAAGTTCTTC.

This clonotype was seen more than once but under ten times. V is TRBV12-3 or TRBV12-4 and J is TRBJ1-6; 7 bases agree with TRBD1. The CDR3 covers 14 residues. The junction had 7 bases not matched to a gene; V was cut back by 7 bases and J by 7 bases. This chain's CDR3 is CASTRTGENSPLHF. CDR3 bases: TGTGCCAGCACCAGGACAGGCGAAAATTCACCCCTCCACTTT.

The table lists this clonotype with many counts. This chain joins TRBV15 and TRBJ2-6; D is undetermined. From germline, CDR1 is LNHNV and CDR2 YYDKDF (reference sequence). There are 17 residues in the CDR3. Trimming removed 0 bases at V and 1 base at J, with 10 bases between. CDR3 amino acids: CATSRDYSESGANVLTF. DNA of the CDR3: TGTGCCACCAGCAGAGATTACAGTGAGTCTGGGGCCAACGTCCTGACTTTC.